These T cell receptor beta chains were read from a single sample in a study of identical twins. TCRdb recomputed calls from the 5' RACE reads with MiXCR, one row per CDR3 protein. The repertoire has some 500,000 distinct CDR3 sequences, about 20% of them found once; the top ten carry approximately 0.95%. These data were also reused for a study on T cells expressing NK-cell markers.

The material sequenced was CD4+ T cells sorted from blood. These receptors originate from a woman under 30 in good health. The CDR3 runs from the conserved cysteine through the conserved F or W. The D gene is left open where the match is weak. Only part of the rows carry a size: once, few, many, or a class if the clone is expanded.

v_call	clone_size	j_call	d_call	cdr3_nt	cdr3_aa
TRBV20-1	few	TRBJ2-7	.	TGCAGTGCTAGAGTTAGGTTGGAGGGCGAGCAGTACTTC	CSARVRLEGEQYF
TRBV6-2/TRBV6-3	.	TRBJ2-5	TRBD2	TGTGCCAGCAGCTCCTCAGGACTAGCGGGAGGAGAGACCCAGTACTTC	CASSSSGLAGGETQYF
TRBV5-1	many	TRBJ1-1	.	TGCGCCAGCAGCTTGGGTGTCCTGGGGAACACTGAAGCTTTCTTT	CASSLGVLGNTEAFF
TRBV6-5	.	TRBJ2-3	.	TGTGCCAGCAGTTCCCGACGGCTCACAGATACGCAGTATTTT	CASSSRRLTDTQYF
TRBV21-1	once	TRBJ2-2	.	TGTGCCAGCAGCACCACCCCCCCACCCAACAGGGGCACCGGGGAGCTGTTTTTT	CASSTTPPPNRGTGELFF
TRBV20-1	.	TRBJ2-1	.	TGCAGTGCTAGTGTGGGGGCTCGAAATGAGCAGTTCTTC	CSASVGARNEQFF
TRBV11-2	few	TRBJ2-5	TRBD2	TGTGCCAGCACCCGGACTAGCGGGGGACCTCAACAGACCCAGTACTTC	CASTRTSGGPQQTQYF
TRBV9	.	TRBJ2-7	.	TGTGCCAGCAGCGCGGGCACGTCTACGGAGCAGTACTTC	CASSAGTSTEQYF
TRBV27	.	TRBJ1-1	TRBD1	TGTGCCAGCAGATCCAACAGGGGTATCATGAACACTGAAGCTTTCTTT	CASRSNRGIMNTEAFF
TRBV20-1	few	TRBJ2-5	.	TGCAGTTCGTCAGGGGGGCCGGAGACCCAGTACTTC	CSSSGGPETQYF
TRBV6-2/TRBV6-3	few	TRBJ2-1	.	TGTGCCAGCAGTTACGACGGTTACAATGAGCAGTTCTTC	CASSYDGYNEQFF
TRBV10-2	few	TRBJ2-5	.	TGCGCCAGCAGTGCAACCCAAACGGGGACCCAGTACTTC	CASSATQTGTQYF
TRBV20-1	once	TRBJ2-5	TRBD1	TGCAGTGCAACTTGGGACAGGGTCTTCCAAGAGACCCAGTACTTC	CSATWDRVFQETQYF
TRBV20-1	many	TRBJ2-7	.	TGCAGTGCTCCTGAACCCGGCAGGCGCTCCTACGAGCAGTACTTC	CSAPEPGRRSYEQYF
TRBV12-3/TRBV12-4	few	TRBJ2-7	.	TGTGCCAGCAGTTTCGCAGGACCCTACGAGCAGTACTTC	CASSFAGPYEQYF
TRBV9	few	TRBJ2-3	.	TGTGCCAGCAGCGTAACAGGGCCAGATACGCAGTATTTT	CASSVTGPDTQYF
TRBV20-1	.	TRBJ2-7	.	TGCAGTGCTAGCCGGGGACCTAACTACGAGCAGTACTTC	CSASRGPNYEQYF
TRBV6-5	.	TRBJ2-7	TRBD1	TGTGCCAGCAGTTTAGAACCGGGACAGGGGTACGAGCAGTACTTC	CASSLEPGQGYEQYF
TRBV9	.	TRBJ2-2	TRBD1	TGTGCCAGCAGTGCGACAGGGGGCACCGGGGAGCTGTTTTTT	CASSATGGTGELFF
TRBV5-1	.	TRBJ2-1	TRBD2	TGCGCCAGCAGCTTGGTATTTAGCGGGAGTGGCGAGCAGTTCTTC	CASSLVFSGSGEQFF
TRBV12-3/TRBV12-4	.	TRBJ2-5	.	TGTGCCAGCAGTAAAAAAGGGAAAGAGACCCAGTACTTC	CASSKKGKETQYF
TRBV20-1	.	TRBJ2-7	.	TGCAGTGCCTGGGCGGGGGCCTCCTACGAGCAGTACTTC	CSAWAGASYEQYF
TRBV7-8	.	TRBJ2-2	.	TGTGCCAGCAGCTTAGCGGGGCTGCTGTCCACCGGGGAGCTGTTTTTT	CASSLAGLLSTGELFF